Following are 20 T cell receptor beta chains from one sample sequenced in a study of shared clonotypes between healthy human individuals (dated by TCRdb to about 2020). Libraries were built with the immunoSEQ multiplex PCR assay. Sourced from immuneACCESS, this table was stored by TCRdb with only in-frame sequences that have V and J called. A share of the clones is absent; for the studies checked, an unresolved V gene accounts for under half, and the remainder has no known explanation. Here the sample has over a million clones; 75% to 85% occur a single time. 0.55% to 0.7% of the sample goes to the ten largest clones. The sequencing sample was made of memory CD4+ T cells from PBMCs. The meaning of the sample's cell subset or site label: CD45RA-negative fraction. Source of these receptors: a young man in good health. Some clones in this sample may be carry-over from other donors' samples.

The V call is TRBV5-1, the J call TRBJ2-1; TRBD2 might be the D (5 bases). V lost 5 bases, J lost 0 bases, and 9 bases lay in between. From germline, CDR1 is SGHRS and CDR2 YFSETQ. There are 14 residues in the CDR3. The CDR3 DNA sequence: TGCGCCAGCAGGCTAGCTTCCTCCTACAATGAGCAGTTCTTC. Translated, it gives CASRLASSYNEQFF. The variable domain in full, with the rest retrieved from reference TRBV5-1 and TRBJ2-1, is KAGVTQTPRYLIKTRGQQVTLSCSPISGHRSVSWYQQTPGQGLQFLFEYFSETQRNKGNFPGRFSGRQFSNSRSEMNVSTLELGDSALYLCASRLASSYNEQFFGPGTRLTVL.

This chain connects TRBV20-1 to TRBJ2-3, with D perhaps matching TRBD2 (5 bases). The CDR3 consists of 11 residues. The V gene lost 6 bases and the J gene lost 6 bases, with 10 bases spanning the gap. The germline CDR1 and CDR2 sequences are DFQATT and SNEGSKA (reference sequence). The CDR3 bases are TGCAGTGCCCGGACTTTCGATACGCAGTATTTT. Amino acid sequence: CSARTFDTQYF.

This chain links TRBV5-1 with TRBJ2-5; D remains ambiguous. The CDR3 contains 13 residues. Trimming pared 2 bases from V and 5 bases from J, leaving 10 bases between. CDR1 is SGHRS, CDR2 YFSETQ, per germline. The CDR3 DNA reads as TGCGCCAGCAGCTTTCGCGTATTGGAGACCCAGTACTTC. The encoded protein is CASSFRVLETQYF.

This chain uses TRBV7-6 with TRBJ2-5; tentative D call: TRBD1 (7 bases). CDR1 and CDR2 (germline): SGHVS, FNYEAQ. V was clipped by 1 base and J by 4 bases, with 16 bases between them. The CDR3 covers 16 residues. The CDR3 here is CASSLGQGRGGETQYF. Here the CDR3 DNA reads TGTGCCAGCAGCTTAGGACAGGGCCGGGGAGGAGAGACCCAGTACTTC.

This clone was seen a handful of times. The chain combines TRBV6-1 with TRBJ1-4, with 7 bases lining up with TRBD1. V was clipped by 6 bases and J by 8 bases; unmatched bases: 6. The length of the CDR3 is 13 residues. Germline CDR1 reads MNHNS; CDR2 reads SASEGT. The DNA for the CDR3 is TGTGCCAGCAGGGAGACAGGGTACGAAAAACTGTTTTTT. It specifies CASRETGYEKLFF.

The chain couples TRBV2 to TRBJ2-7; 7 bases are a match to TRBD1. CDR1 and CDR2 from the germline V gene are SNHLY and FYNNEI. The CDR3 is made up of 14 amino acids. V gave up 7 bases and J gave up 2 bases; unmatched junction bases: 8. The CDR3 DNA reads as TGTGCCAGCAATAAACAGGGGCGGGCCTACGAGCAGTACTTC. Its protein is CASNKQGRAYEQYF. The full variable domain, rest sourced from reference TRBV2 and TRBJ2-7, is EPEVTQTPSHQVTQMGQEVILRCVPISNHLYFYWYRQILGQKVEFLVSFYNNEISEKSEIFDDQFSVERPDGSNFTLKIRSTKLEDSAMYFCASNKQGRAYEQYFGPGTRLTVT.

V usage is TRBV6-5 and J usage is TRBJ2-2; TRBD1 agrees at 11 bases. Germline values: CDR1 MNHEY, CDR2 SVGAGI. V trimming: 6 bases; J trimming: 4 bases; junction bases outside the gene matches: 4. The CDR3 covers 15 residues. The DNA for the CDR3 is TGTGCCAGCAGCTCCGGGACAGGGGGCACCGGGGAGCTGTTTTTT. Translating gives CASSSGTGGTGELFF.

This clone was seen only a few times. The rearrangement uses TRBV30 and TRBJ2-1; D tentatively fits TRBD1 or TRBD2 (6 bases each). V was trimmed by 0 bases and J by 7 bases, leaving 13 bases between them. Germline CDR1 is GTSNPN and CDR2 is SVGIG (reference sequence). This CDR3 region has 14 residues. The DNA for the CDR3 is TGTGCCTGGAGTGTCGGAGGGGGGTGGAATGAGCAGTTCTTC. Amino acids: CAWSVGGGWNEQFF.

A remark on this clone: A far bigger clonotype differs at one base, so this is likely a read error. The rearrangement uses TRBV30 and TRBJ1-5; D unclear. In germline, CDR1 is GTSNPN, CDR2 SVGIG (reference sequence). This CDR3 is built from 13 residues. V lost 2 bases and J 1 base, leaving 6 bases between the germline ends. The CDR3 loop reads CAWSSESNQPQHF. The CDR3, as DNA: TGTGCCTGGAGTTCGGAGAGCAATCAGCCCCAGCATTTT. Full variable domain (remainder filled in from reference TRBV30 and TRBJ1-5): SQTIHQWPATLVQPVGSPLSLECTVEGTSNPNLYWYRQAAGRGLQLLFYSVGIGQISSEVPQNLSASRPQDRQFILSSKKLLLSDSGFYLCAWSSESNQPQHFGDGTRLSIL.

A word on this clone: Other DNA variants within this sample encode the same CDR3. The rearrangement links TRBV9 to TRBJ1-1; TRBD1 matches at 7 bases. This CDR3 has 14 amino acids. Germline CDR1 is SGDLS and CDR2 is YYNGEE. The V gene end was trimmed by 2 bases and the J gene end by 1 base; junction bases not matched to a gene: 2. CDR3: CASSVQGGNTEAFF. Written as DNA, the CDR3 is TGTGCCAGCAGCGTCCAGGGGGGGAACACTGAAGCTTTCTTT.

The chain has TRBV7-9 and TRBJ2-1, with D possibly TRBD1 on 5 matching bases. The CDR3 sequence is 14 residues long. The germline CDR1 and CDR2 sequences are SEHNR and FQNEAQ (reference sequence). V was pared by 7 bases and J by 8 bases, with 18 bases between. CDR3 nucleotides: TGTGCCAGCACCAAAAGACAGCGCGGCGATGAGCAGTTCTTC. Translation: CASTKRQRGDEQFF.

The chain uses TRBV11-2 and TRBJ2-5; perhaps D is TRBD1 or TRBD2 (6 bases each). Trimming removed 5 bases from V and 5 bases from J, with 18 bases in between. The CDR3 loop spans 15 amino acids. From germline, CDR1 is SGHAT and CDR2 FQNNGV. The CDR3 region is CASSRPSGALETQYF. The CDR3 bases are TGTGCCAGCAGCCGACCTTCGGGGGCGCTGGAGACCCAGTACTTC.

V is TRBV10-3 and J is TRBJ2-3, with D possibly being TRBD1 (5 bases). Germline values: CDR1 ENHRY, CDR2 SYGVKD. This CDR3 is 16 amino acids long. V lost 0 bases and J lost 7, with 17 bases in between. As DNA, the CDR3 is TGTGCCATCAGTGAGTCGAACCGGCAGGGAACCAATACGCAGTATTTT. It codes for CAISESNRQGTNTQYF.

V and J are TRBV9 and TRBJ2-2; D is ambiguous. Trimming shortened V by 3 bases and J by 5 bases, and 17 bases separated the two germline ends. The CDR3 covers 16 residues. Germline loops: CDR1 SGDLS, CDR2 YYNGEE. The CDR3 loop is CASSATVGIMTGELFF. The DNA for the CDR3 is TGTGCCAGCAGCGCCACCGTGGGAATTATGACCGGGGAGCTGTTTTTT.

This chain joins TRBV7-3 and TRBJ2-3; D uncertain. CDR1 and CDR2 from the germline V gene are SGHTA and FQGTGA. Trimming removed 3 bases from V and 5 bases from J, with 6 bases in between. This CDR3 is 12 amino acids long. The CDR3: CASSFTEDTQYF. The CDR3 DNA is TGTGCCAGCAGCTTTACAGAAGATACGCAGTATTTT.

The genes are TRBV27 and TRBJ2-1, with D perhaps being TRBD1 or TRBD2 (5 bases each). Between the trimmed V and J ends, which lost 5 bases and 0 bases, there was a span of 17 bases. Germline V gene lookup returns CDR1 MNHEY and CDR2 SMNVEV (reference sequence). The CDR3 is 17 amino acids. CDR3 region: CASSARPGRGSYNEQFF. The CDR3, as DNA: TGTGCCAGCAGTGCGCGACCGGGACGCGGCTCCTACAATGAGCAGTTCTTC.

For this clone: With only one base between it and a far larger clone, this is likely a read error. V usage is TRBV5-1 and J usage is TRBJ2-7; D call uncertain. The CDR3 spans 13 residues. The germline V and J ends were trimmed by 1 base and 12 bases, with 17 bases remaining between them. Per germline, CDR1 SGHRS and CDR2 YFSETQ. The CDR3 nucleotides are TGCGCCAGCAGCTTGACCCTAGGATCCACCGCGTACTTC. Translation gives CASSLTLGSTAYF.

The chain joins TRBV6-5 to TRBJ2-7, with a weak D call TRBD2 (6 bases). The V and J ends lost 2 bases and 2 bases respectively, with 13 bases between them. CDR1 is MNHEY, CDR2 SVGAGI, per germline. The CDR3 consists of 15 residues. CDR3 sequence (DNA): TGTGCCAGCAGTTACCGACAGACGGGGGCCTACGAGCAGTACTTC. It yields the protein CASSYRQTGAYEQYF.

This clone was counted a few times. V and J are TRBV28 and TRBJ1-1; TRBD1 is a possible D gene (5 bases). V gave up 5 bases and J gave up 1 base, with 23 bases separating them. The CDR3 covers 18 residues. The V gene's germline CDR1 is MDHEN and CDR2 SYDVKM. CDR3 bases: TGTGCCAGCAGTCCCCCGGGACGGGGGGATAATAGGAACACTGAAGCTTTCTTT. It is translated as CASSPPGRGDNRNTEAFF. Full variable domain (outside the CDR3, taken from reference TRBV28 and TRBJ1-1): DVKVTQSSRYLVKRTGEKVFLECVQDMDHENMFWYRQDPGLGLRLIYFSYDVKMKEKGDIPEGYSVSREKKERFSLILESASTNQTSMYLCASSPPGRGDNRNTEAFFGQGTRLTVV.

A remark on this clone: This likely traces to a read error, being one base from a far larger clone. This chain joins TRBV5-1 and TRBJ1-6, with D possibly matching TRBD1 (6 bases). CDR3 length: 16 residues. Germline V gene sequence: CDR1 SGHRS, CDR2 YFSETQ. CDR3 region: CVSREQTGLSSSPLHF. In DNA form, the CDR3 reads TGCGTCAGCAGGGAGCAGACAGGCTTATCATCTTCACCCCTCCACTTT.